What follows are 22 T cell receptor beta chains derived from one specimen sequenced in a study of identical twins. TCRdb re-called the 5' RACE reads through MiXCR, storing one row per CDR3 protein. The profile shows approximately 500,000 distinct CDR3 sequences, 24% of them singletons. The sample was also reused in another study, on T cells expressing NK-cell markers.

The specimen was CD4+ T cells sorted from blood. The source of these receptors is a young woman in good health.

This chain joins TRBV12-3 or TRBV12-4 and TRBJ2-4, with TRBD2 matching 12 bases. J lost 2 bases, V lost 5 bases, and 7 bases had no gene match. This CDR3 is built from 17 residues. In nucleotides, the CDR3 is TGTGCCAGCAGTCCTCTAGCGGGAGGGGGGACCAAAAACATTCAGTACTTC. Translated, it gives CASSPLAGGGTKNIQYF.

The chain employs TRBV20-1 and TRBJ2-7; TRBD1 aligns across 7 bases. The V gene's germline CDR1 is DFQATT and CDR2 SNEGSKA (reference sequence). CDR3 length: 12 amino acids. The V segment lost 4 bases and the J segment 3 bases; nucleotides outside the gene matches: 3. The CDR3 coding sequence is TGCAGTGCTATACGGGACAGCTACGAGCAGTACTTC. This translates into CSAIRDSYEQYF.

In its sample, this clonotype was seen a few times. The chain links TRBV7-8 to TRBJ2-7, with D uncertain. The germline gives CDR1 SGHVS, CDR2 FQNEAQ. The CDR3 spans 11 residues. V was shortened by 0 bases and J by 9 bases, with 6 bases between the two germline ends. As DNA, the CDR3 is TGTGCCAGCAGCTTAGCCCCGGGGCAGTACTTC. The encoded protein is CASSLAPGQYF. Looking up the rest from reference TRBV7-8 and TRBJ2-7 gives the full variable domain: GAGVSQSPRYKVAKRGQDVALRCDPISGHVSLFWYQQALGQGPEFLTYFQNEAQLDKSGLPSDRFFAERPEGSVSTLKIQRTQQEDSAVYLCASSLAPGQYFGPGTRLTVT.

The V call is TRBV4-3, the J call TRBJ2-2; the D is unclear. Per germline, CDR1 LGHNA and CDR2 YSLEER. This CDR3 has 13 residues. Trimming stripped 7 bases from V and 0 bases from J, with 6 bases between. Here the CDR3 reads CASTEPNTGELFF. DNA for the CDR3: TGCGCCAGCACGGAGCCGAACACCGGGGAGCTGTTTTTT.

The chain is built from TRBV20-1 and TRBJ2-3; 7 positions match TRBD2. The CDR3 covers 12 residues. The germline V gene has CDR1 DFQATT and CDR2 SNEGSKA (reference sequence). V was clipped by 7 bases and J by 2 bases; unmatched bases: 3. CDR3 nucleotides: TGCAGTGGGAGCGGGAACACAGATACGCAGTATTTT. Translated, it gives CSGSGNTDTQYF.

V usage is TRBV20-1 and J usage is TRBJ2-7; TRBD2 aligns across 8 bases. The length of the CDR3 is 14 residues. The ends lost 7 bases at V and 4 bases at J; junction bases unmatched: 12. Germline CDR1 reads DFQATT; CDR2 reads SNEGSKA (reference sequence). DNA of the CDR3: TGCAGTGGTCAAGCTGGCGGGGGGTTATACGAGCAGTACTTC. Its protein is CSGQAGGGLYEQYF.

This clonotype was observed a few times. V gene TRBV12-3 or TRBV12-4 combines with J gene TRBJ1-3; no reliable D call. Trimming left V 10 bases short and J 0 bases short, with 13 bases between. CDR3 size: 14 residues. The CDR3 DNA is TGTGCCATCGTTAGACCTAGCTCTGGAAACACCATATATTTT. It specifies CAIVRPSSGNTIYF.

The chain joins TRBV20-1 to TRBJ2-5; 9 nucleotides match TRBD1. The CDR3 has 14 residues. Trimming at V came to 1 base and at J to 5 bases, leaving 5 bases not matched to a gene. Germline V CDR1 and CDR2: DFQATT, SNEGSKA (reference sequence). CDR3 residues: CSARGRQGDETQYF. The CDR3 nucleotides read TGCAGTGCTAGAGGGCGACAGGGGGATGAGACCCAGTACTTC.

The rearrangement uses TRBV5-1 and TRBJ2-3; the match to TRBD2 covers 8 bases. Germline V gene lookup returns CDR1 SGHRS and CDR2 YFSETQ. J lost 1 base, V lost 1 base, and 5 bases had no gene match. The CDR3 is 16 amino acids. The CDR3, as DNA: TGCGCCAGCAGCTTGCCTAAGACTAGCGGCACAGATACGCAGTATTTT. Protein sequence: CASSLPKTSGTDTQYF.

This clonotype has a handful of counts. The rearrangement links TRBV20-1 to TRBJ2-7; TRBD1 agrees at 7 bases. The J segment lost 0 bases and the V segment lost 4 bases, leaving 9 bases of the junction unmatched. This CDR3 spans 15 amino acids. In germline, CDR1 is DFQATT, CDR2 SNEGSKA (reference sequence). CDR3 nucleotide sequence: TGCAGTGCTACAAGCCCGGGACAGAGCTCCTACGAGCAGTACTTC. It codes for CSATSPGQSSYEQYF.

J is TRBJ2-3 and V is TRBV9; D gene unclear. CDR1 and CDR2 (germline): SGDLS, YYNGEE. The CDR3 is 14 residues long. V lost 0 bases and J 5 bases, leaving 10 bases between the germline ends. CDR3 sequence reads: CASSVALLEDTQYF. CDR3 sequence (DNA): TGTGCCAGCAGCGTAGCTTTATTGGAAGATACGCAGTATTTT.

The chain has TRBV6-5 and TRBJ2-5, with TRBD2 matching over 14 bases. Germline CDR1 reads MNHEY; CDR2 reads SVGAGI. V was pared by 5 bases and J by 13 bases, with 3 bases of the junction left unmatched. This CDR3 has 12 residues. The CDR3 loop reads CASSGTSGGVYF. In DNA form, the CDR3 reads TGTGCCAGCAGTGGGACTAGCGGGGGAGTGTACTTC.

This clonotype was detected many times. This chain links TRBV14 with TRBJ2-1; D perhaps matches TRBD2 (6 bases). V was clipped by 1 base and J by 14 bases, with 15 bases between them. The length of the CDR3 is 13 residues. The germline gives CDR1 SGHDN, CDR2 FVKESK. CDR3 in DNA: TGTGCCAGCAGCCAAGCTGACGGGAGTGGTGAGTTCTTC. Its protein product is CASSQADGSGEFF.

This clonotype has just a few counts. J is TRBJ2-2 and V is TRBV2; TRBD2 aligns across 10 bases. Germline-derived CDR1 and CDR2 are SNHLY and FYNNEI. The CDR3 consists of 15 residues. V trimming: 2 bases; J trimming: 5 bases; junction bases outside the gene matches: 2. The CDR3 region is CASSESLAGTGELFF. CDR3 bases: TGTGCCAGCAGTGAATCACTAGCGGGGACCGGGGAGCTGTTTTTT.

V is TRBV20-1 and J is TRBJ1-5; TRBD1 might be the D (6 bases). Germline V gene sequence: CDR1 DFQATT, CDR2 SNEGSKA (reference sequence). With 6 bases removed from V and 0 bases from J, the gap between germline ends came to 24 bases. This CDR3 is built from 18 residues. DNA of the CDR3: TGCAGTGCCCCTAGGGGGACCCGATCCGGAAATAGCAATCAGCCCCAGCATTTT. It is translated as CSAPRGTRSGNSNQPQHF.

There are a few counts of this clonotype. This chain joins TRBV12-3 or TRBV12-4 and TRBJ1-2; D is perhaps TRBD1 (5 bases). V was cut by 4 bases and J by 5 bases, with 11 bases left in between. The CDR3 contains 13 residues. CDR3 nucleotides: TGTGCCAGCAGTTACTTAGACAGTTATGGCTACACCTTC. Translating it yields CASSYLDSYGYTF.

This clonotype was detected only a few times. The chain employs TRBV20-1 and TRBJ2-1, with 8 bases matching TRBD2. Germline CDR1 DFQATT, CDR2 SNEGSKA (reference sequence). V was pared by 0 bases and J by 6 bases, with 4 bases of the junction left unmatched. CDR3 length: 14 residues. The DNA of the CDR3 is TGCAGTGCTAGAGATCCTAGCGGGCGCAATGAGCAGTTCTTC. Translated: CSARDPSGRNEQFF.

This chain uses TRBV12-3 or TRBV12-4 with TRBJ1-5, with TRBD1 identical over 8 bases. V was pared by 2 bases and J by 6 bases, with 3 bases of the junction left unmatched. The CDR3 consists of 14 residues. CDR3 residues: CASSLQGAGQPQHF. Written as DNA, the CDR3 is TGTGCCAGCAGTTTACAGGGGGCCGGTCAGCCCCAGCATTTT.

The rearrangement links TRBV9 to TRBJ2-2; 7 bases are a match to TRBD2. The CDR3 has 14 residues. The germline CDR1 and CDR2 sequences are SGDLS and YYNGEE. V shed 5 bases and J 5 bases; nucleotides not matched to a gene: 6. The CDR3 sequence is CASRGGSGTGELFF. As DNA, the CDR3 is TGTGCCAGCAGAGGAGGTAGCGGGACCGGGGAGCTGTTTTTT.

V usage is TRBV5-8 and J usage is TRBJ1-1, with TRBD1 as a possible D gene (5 bases). Trimming left V 6 bases short and J 4 bases short, with 13 bases between. There are 13 residues in the CDR3. Germline V CDR1 and CDR2: SGHTS, YDEGEE. CDR3 region: CASIRVMATEAFF. CDR3 sequence (DNA): TGTGCCAGCATCAGGGTGATGGCCACTGAAGCTTTCTTT. Using reference TRBV5-8 and TRBJ1-1 for the parts outside the CDR3, the full variable domain is EAGVTQSPTHLIKTRGQQATLRCSPISGHTSVYWYQQALGLGLQFLLWYDEGEERNRGNFPPRFSGRQFPNYSSELNVNALELEDSALYLCASIRVMATEAFFGQGTRLTVV.

The rearrangement links TRBV5-6 to TRBJ2-2; possible D gene TRBD1, 5 bases. V was pared by 1 base and J by 7 bases, with 17 bases between. Germline-derived CDR1 and CDR2 are SGHDT and YYEEEE. There are 16 residues in the CDR3. Here the CDR3 DNA reads TGTGCCAGCAGCTTGATGGGCACAGGCGCAGGCGGGGAGCTGTTTTTT. Translated, it gives CASSLMGTGAGGELFF.

This clonotype was seen a handful of times. This chain connects TRBV3-1 to TRBJ2-5; 7 nucleotides line up with TRBD2. V gave up 10 bases and J gave up 5 bases; unmatched junction bases: 7. From germline, CDR1 is LGHDT and CDR2 YNNKEL (reference sequence). CDR3 length: 12 residues. CDR3: CANGGFTETQYF. CDR3 in DNA: TGTGCCAACGGGGGGTTTACGGAGACCCAGTACTTC.